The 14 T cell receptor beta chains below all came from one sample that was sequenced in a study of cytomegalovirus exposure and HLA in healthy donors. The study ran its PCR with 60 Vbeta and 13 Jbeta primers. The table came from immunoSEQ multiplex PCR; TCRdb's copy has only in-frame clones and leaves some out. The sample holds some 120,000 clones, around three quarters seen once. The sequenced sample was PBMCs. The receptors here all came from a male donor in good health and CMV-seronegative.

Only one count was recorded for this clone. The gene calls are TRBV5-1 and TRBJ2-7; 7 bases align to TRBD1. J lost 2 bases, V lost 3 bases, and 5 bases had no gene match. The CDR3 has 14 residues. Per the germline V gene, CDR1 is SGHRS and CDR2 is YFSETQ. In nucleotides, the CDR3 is TGCGCCAGCAGCTGGCCGGGACAGACCTACGAGCAGTACTTC. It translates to CASSWPGQTYEQYF.

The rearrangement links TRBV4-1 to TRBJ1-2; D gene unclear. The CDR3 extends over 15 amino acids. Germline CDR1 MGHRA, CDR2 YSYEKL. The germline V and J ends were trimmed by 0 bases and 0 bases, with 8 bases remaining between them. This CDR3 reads CASSQESHSNYGYTF. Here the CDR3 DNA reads TGCGCCAGCAGCCAAGAATCCCATTCTAACTATGGCTACACCTTC.

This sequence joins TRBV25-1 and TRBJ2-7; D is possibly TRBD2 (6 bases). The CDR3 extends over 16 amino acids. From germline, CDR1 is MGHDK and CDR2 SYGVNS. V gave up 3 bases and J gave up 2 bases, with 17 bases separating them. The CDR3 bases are TGTGCCAGCAGTGAGACTAGGCATGATATTCCCTACGAGCAGTACTTC. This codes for CASSETRHDIPYEQYF.

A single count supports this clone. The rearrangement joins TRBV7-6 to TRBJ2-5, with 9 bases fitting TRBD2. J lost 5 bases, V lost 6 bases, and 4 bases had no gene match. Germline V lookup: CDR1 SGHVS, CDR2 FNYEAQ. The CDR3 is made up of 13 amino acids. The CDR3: CASRRLAVETQYF. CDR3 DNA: TGTGCCAGCAGAAGACTAGCGGTGGAGACCCAGTACTTC.

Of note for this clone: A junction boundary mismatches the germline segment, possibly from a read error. The CDR3 DNA reads TGTGCCAGCAGCGGACGTACAGACTCTGGGGCCAACGGCCTGACTTTC. This translates into CASSGRTDSGANGLTF. This chain uses TRBV9 with TRBJ2-6; D might be TRBD1 (5 bases). Germline CDR1 reads SGDLS; CDR2 reads YYNGEE. The CDR3 sequence is 16 residues long.

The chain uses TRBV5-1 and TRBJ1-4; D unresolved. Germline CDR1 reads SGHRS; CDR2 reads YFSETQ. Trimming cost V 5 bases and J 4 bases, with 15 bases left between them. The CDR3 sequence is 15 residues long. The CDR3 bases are TGCGCCAGCAGGCCGCTAGCAGCCCTTAATGAAAAACTGTTTTTT. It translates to CASRPLAALNEKLFF.

CDR3 bases: TGCAGTGCTAGTAAAGGGAGGGGCTACACCTTC. Protein product: CSASKGRGYTF. The chain recombines TRBV20-1 with TRBJ1-2; D call uncertain. This CDR3 is built from 11 residues. Germline V gene data show CDR1 as DFQATT and CDR2 as SNEGSKA (reference sequence). Between the trimmed V and J ends, which lost 3 bases and 8 bases, there was a span of 10 bases.

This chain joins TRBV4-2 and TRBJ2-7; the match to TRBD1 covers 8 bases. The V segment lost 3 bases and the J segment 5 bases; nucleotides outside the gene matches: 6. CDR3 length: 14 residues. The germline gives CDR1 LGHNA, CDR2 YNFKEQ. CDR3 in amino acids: CASSQRTGIHEQYF. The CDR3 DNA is TGTGCCAGCAGCCAGCGGACAGGGATCCACGAGCAGTACTTC.

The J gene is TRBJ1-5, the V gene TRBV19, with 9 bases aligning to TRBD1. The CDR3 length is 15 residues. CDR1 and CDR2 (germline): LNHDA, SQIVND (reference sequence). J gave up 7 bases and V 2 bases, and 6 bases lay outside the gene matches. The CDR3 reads CASSIWGTGLQPQHF. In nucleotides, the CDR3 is TGTGCCAGTAGTATATGGGGGACAGGGTTGCAGCCCCAGCATTTT.

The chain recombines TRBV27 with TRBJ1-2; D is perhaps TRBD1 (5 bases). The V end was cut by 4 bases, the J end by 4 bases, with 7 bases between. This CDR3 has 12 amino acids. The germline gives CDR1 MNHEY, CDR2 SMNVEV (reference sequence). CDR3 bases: TGTGCCAGCAGTTCAGACAGCTATGGCTACACCTTC. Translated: CASSSDSYGYTF.

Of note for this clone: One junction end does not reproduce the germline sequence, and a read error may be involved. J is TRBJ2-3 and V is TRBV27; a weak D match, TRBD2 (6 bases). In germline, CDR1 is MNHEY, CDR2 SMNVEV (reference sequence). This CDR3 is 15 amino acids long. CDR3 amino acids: CAGRRPGLPADTQYF. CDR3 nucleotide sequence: TGTGCCGGCAGGAGGCCGGGACTGCCGGCAGATACGCAGTATTTT.

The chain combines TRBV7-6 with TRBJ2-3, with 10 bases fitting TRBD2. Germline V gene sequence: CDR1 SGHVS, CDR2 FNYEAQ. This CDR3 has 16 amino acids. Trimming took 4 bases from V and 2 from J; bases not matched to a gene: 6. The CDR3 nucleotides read TGTGCCAGCAGCTCGCCGCTAGCGGGAGTCACAGATACGCAGTATTTT. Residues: CASSSPLAGVTDTQYF.

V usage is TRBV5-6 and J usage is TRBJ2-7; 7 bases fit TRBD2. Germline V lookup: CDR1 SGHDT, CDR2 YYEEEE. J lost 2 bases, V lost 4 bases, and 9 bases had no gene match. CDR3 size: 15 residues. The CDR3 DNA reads TGTGCCAGCAGCCCGGGGGGTCAAATCACCTACGAGCAGTACTTC. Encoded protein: CASSPGGQITYEQYF.

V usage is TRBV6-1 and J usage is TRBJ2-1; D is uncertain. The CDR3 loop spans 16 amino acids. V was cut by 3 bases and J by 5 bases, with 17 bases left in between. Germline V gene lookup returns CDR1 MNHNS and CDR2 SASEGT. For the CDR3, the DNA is TGTGCCAGCAGTGACGCGTATGCGATCCTTAACAATGAGCAGTTCTTC. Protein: CASSDAYAILNNEQFF.